Here is one T cell receptor (beta chain) with its context. Antigen: not known. The data were obtained in a study of T cells in tumors after PD-1 blockade. On the study more broadly: Each patient got pembrolizumab 200 mg every 3 weeks or cemiplimab 350 mg every 2 weeks. During anti-PD-1 treatment, some patients continued daily vismodegib 150 mg. Broader study findings: Blood contained about two fifths of the tumor's TCR clonotypes.

This CDR3 is built from 15 residues. Germline V gives CDR1 SGHVS, CDR2 FNYEAQ. Trimming shortened V by 0 bases and J by 1 base, and 6 bases separated the two germline ends. Assay used: immunoSEQ multiplex PCR; TCRdb lists only in-frame clones, some missing. This sample has nearly 25,000 clones, with over 80% found just once. V usage is TRBV7-6 and J usage is TRBJ2-2; D not certain. This sequence originates from a human donor with basal cell carcinoma. The sequenced sample was PBMCs, obtained after anti-PD-1 treatment. CDR3: CASSLAPRNTGELFF. DNA for the CDR3: TGTGCCAGCAGCTTAGCCCCCAGGAACACCGGGGAGCTGTTTTTT.